These 12 T cell receptor beta chains were all obtained from the same sample, sequenced in a study (dated by TCRdb to about 2015). Receptor amplification or capture employed 5' RACE. The sequencing machine was an Illumina MiSeq. Through fastp at Q25 and MiXCR, TCRdb rebuilt clones from the public reads, retaining in-frame beta chains. Rows matching on CDR3 protein sequence are summarized as one entry with the most common DNA and genes. This sample comprises 45,000 to 60,000 distinct CDR3 sequences, around 25% of them detected only once. The top ten clones comprise about 3% of the sample. Sequencing was performed on tumor-infiltrating naive CD4+ T cells sorted from the breast tumor. The cell subset or site label here, explained by the study, means: naive CD4+ T cells, CD4+CD45RA+CD25-. The receptor set was obtained from a female donor with breast cancer.

This clonotype was observed a few times. The chain employs TRBV20-1 and TRBJ1-2; no reliable D call. The CDR3 spans 13 residues. Germline CDR1 DFQATT, CDR2 SNEGSKA (reference sequence). V lost 5 bases, J lost 4 bases, and 14 bases lay in between. Here the CDR3 DNA reads TGCAGTGCTGGGGTGGAGGGAACCTATGGCTACACCTTC. Amino acids: CSAGVEGTYGYTF.

This clonotype was recorded a few times. The rearrangement joins TRBV3-1 to TRBJ1-5, with D hard to call. V was clipped by 1 base and J by 6 bases, with 7 bases between them. Germline lookup yields CDR1 LGHDT and CDR2 YNNKEL (reference sequence). The CDR3 spans 13 residues. CDR3 in amino acids: CASSQGRAQPQHF. CDR3 nucleotide sequence: TGTGCCAGCAGCCAAGGTCGCGCTCAGCCCCAGCATTTT.

This clonotype showed up many times. The V call is TRBV6-5, the J call TRBJ2-7; D is uncertain. The CDR3 has 13 amino acids. Between the trimmed V and J ends, which lost 4 bases and 8 bases, there was a span of 15 bases. The germline V gene encodes CDR1 MNHEY and CDR2 SVGAGI. The CDR3 nucleotides read TGTGCCAGCAGTTTAAGGGTTAATCAGAAGCAGTACTTC. Translated, it gives CASSLRVNQKQYF.

The chain links TRBV7-2 to TRBJ1-2; no definite D call. Per germline, CDR1 SGHTA and CDR2 FQGNSA. The CDR3 has 16 amino acids. V lost 0 bases and J 4 bases, leaving 15 bases between the germline ends. Here the CDR3 reads CASSLADSDGVYGYTF. The CDR3 DNA reads TGTGCCAGCAGCTTAGCGGATTCAGACGGAGTCTATGGCTACACCTTC.

The sample holds a few counts of this clonotype. With a much larger clone just one base away, this may be a read error. The chain is built from TRBV6-1 and TRBJ2-7; either TRBD1 or TRBD2 may supply D (5 bases each). Trimming removed 8 bases at V and 2 bases at J, with 19 bases between. Germline CDR1 MNHNS, CDR2 SASEGT. This CDR3 contains 15 residues. CDR3 residues: CASQSGRANTYEQYF. CDR3 DNA: TGTGCCAGCCAATCGGGACGAGCGAATACCTACGAGCAGTACTTC.

The V gene is TRBV29-1, the J gene TRBJ2-7; 7 bases line up with TRBD1. Germline lookup yields CDR1 SQVTM and CDR2 ANQGSEA. The CDR3 runs to 13 residues. V lost 6 bases, J lost 6 bases, and 11 bases stayed unmatched. CDR3 in DNA: TGCAGCGTCGCCGGGACAGCGAGGGTCGAGCAGTACTTC. Translated: CSVAGTARVEQYF.

A remark on this clonotype: A much larger clone differs by one base, so this may be a read error. This sequence joins TRBV11-2 and TRBJ2-6; the D call may be TRBD1 or TRBD2 (5 bases each). Germline assignment: CDR1 SGHAT and CDR2 FQNNGV. CDR3 length: 17 amino acids. The CDR3 spells CASSLDRDDSGATVLTF. CDR3 nucleotide sequence: TGTGCCAGCAGCTTAGATCGGGACGACTCTGGGGCCACCGTCCTGACTTTC.

The V gene is TRBV2, the J gene TRBJ2-7, with D possibly matching TRBD2 (6 bases). The CDR3 spans 14 residues. Between the trimmed V and J ends, which lost 6 bases and 2 bases, there was a span of 14 bases. CDR1 and CDR2 (germline): SNHLY, FYNNEI. CDR3 nucleotides: TGTGCCAGCAGGCGGGACGCCGGGGCCTACGAGCAGTACTTC. This translates into CASRRDAGAYEQYF.

The table lists this clonotype with a few counts. This chain links TRBV7-8 with TRBJ2-2; 8 bases match TRBD2. Per the germline V gene, CDR1 is SGHVS and CDR2 is FQNEAQ. With V trimmed by 5 bases and J by 7 bases, 9 bases remained unmatched. CDR3 length: 15 residues. The CDR3 nucleotides read TGTGCCAGCAGCCCCCGGGGGGGGATCGGCGGGGAGCTGTTTTTT. Protein sequence: CASSPRGGIGGELFF.

This rearrangement joins TRBV13 to TRBJ2-4; D is perhaps TRBD2 (5 bases). The CDR3 contains 14 residues. V was pared by 5 bases and J by 0 bases, with 8 bases between. Germline V gene lookup returns CDR1 PRHDT and CDR2 FYEKMQ (reference sequence). The CDR3 sequence is CASSPGIAKNIQYF. The CDR3 coding sequence is TGTGCCAGCAGCCCGGGGATAGCCAAAAACATTCAGTACTTC.

This sequence joins TRBV12-3 or TRBV12-4 and TRBJ1-3, with D tentatively TRBD1 (5 bases). CDR3 length: 16 residues. V gave up 5 bases and J gave up 2 bases, with 16 bases separating them. CDR3 nucleotide sequence: TGTGCCAGCAGTCTATGGCAGGGCAGGCCTGGAAACACCATATATTTT. It specifies CASSLWQGRPGNTIYF.

This chain links TRBV12-3 or TRBV12-4 with TRBJ2-1; D is unclear. The CDR3 is 13 residues long. Trimming shortened V by 3 bases and J by 2 bases, and 5 bases separated the two germline ends. Here the CDR3 reads CASSFYPYNEQFF. The CDR3 nucleotides read TGTGCCAGCAGTTTTTACCCCTACAATGAGCAGTTCTTC.